The rows below give T cell receptor beta chains drawn from one sample of a study of tumor-infiltrating lymphocytes in oesophageal squamous cell carcinoma. TCRdb reanalysed the PCR reads using MiXCR and keeps one entry per CDR3 protein. There are 15,000 to 20,000 distinct CDR3 sequences in the sample; about 42% occur only once, and 18% lies in the top ten. The specimen was normal esophageal tissue next to the tumor. The receptors originated from a female donor with esophageal squamous cell carcinoma. The CDR3 runs from the conserved cysteine through the conserved F or W. The D gene is left open where the match is weak. Clone size is stated in some rows and not others, as once, few, many or a class when expanded.

j_call | v_call | d_call | clone_size | cdr3_nt | cdr3_aa
TRBJ2-5 | TRBV28 | - | - | TGTGCCAGCACTCCGTGGGACCTAAGGGAGACCCAGTACTTC | CASTPWDLRETQYF
TRBJ2-1 | TRBV11-1 | TRBD1 | medium-sized | TGTGCCAGCAGCTCGCCAATCAGGGGGCGAAACAATGAGCAGTTCTTC | CASSSPIRGRNNEQFF
TRBJ2-6 | TRBV11-2 | - | many | TGTGCCAGCAGCTTAGGTCCGGAATCTGGGGCCAACGTCCTGACTTTC | CASSLGPESGANVLTF
TRBJ1-5 | TRBV7-6 | - | - | TGTGCCAGCAGCCCACAACAGGGTTTTGTCAATCAGCCCCAGCATTTT | CASSPQQGFVNQPQHF
TRBJ1-6 | TRBV2 | - | many | TGTGCCAGCCACAGGGATTATTCACCCCTCCACTTT | CASHRDYSPLHF
TRBJ1-1 | TRBV2 | - | many | TGTGCCAGTGATTGGGTGGTAAACACTGAAGCTTTCTTT | CASDWVVNTEAFF
TRBJ1-5 | TRBV7-2 | - | - | TGTGCCAGCAGCTTATCTTGGGTCAGCAATCAGCCCCAGCATTTT | CASSLSWVSNQPQHF
TRBJ1-2 | TRBV7-2 | TRBD1 | many | TGTGCCAGCAGCTTCGGACAGGAGTCCTTCTATGGCTACACCTTC | CASSFGQESFYGYTF
TRBJ2-1 | TRBV7-4 | TRBD1 | - | TGTGCCAGCAGCTCCCAGACAGGGGGCGGGATGGGTGAGCAGTTCTTC | CASSSQTGGGMGEQFF
TRBJ1-1 | TRBV18 | - | - | TGTGCCAGCTCACCACCGGGAACCACGGACGGTGAAGCTTTCTTT | CASSPPGTTDGEAFF
TRBJ2-1 | TRBV7-3 | TRBD2 | - | TGTGCCAGCAGCTCCTCCGGGACTACCTACAATGAGCAGTTCTTC | CASSSSGTTYNEQFF
TRBJ1-1 | TRBV18 | - | - | TGTGCCAGCTCCATGACAGGAACGAACACTGAAGCTTTCTTT | CASSMTGTNTEAFF
TRBJ2-7 | TRBV7-9 | - | many | TGTGCCAGCAGCCAGAACGGGCCTGCGGGTGAGCAGTACTTC | CASSQNGPAGEQYF
TRBJ1-2 | TRBV29-1 | - | few | TGCAGCGTTCTTATTGTTGGCTACACCTTC | CSVLIVGYTF
TRBJ2-5 | TRBV5-1 | TRBD2 | many | TGCGCCAGCAGCCTCTTGCGGGGGGGCCAAGAGACCCAGTACTTC | CASSLLRGGQETQYF
TRBJ1-2 | TRBV28 | - | many | TGTGCCAGCTGGGGCAGGGAGGGAGGTGGCTACACCTTC | CASWGREGGGYTF
TRBJ2-1 | TRBV7-8 | - | - | TGTGCCAGCAGCATAGGATCGCTTGGGGATGAGCAGTTCTTC | CASSIGSLGDEQFF
TRBJ2-5 | TRBV7-3 | - | many | TGTGCCAGCAGCTTCACTGGGGGAGAGACCCAGTACTTC | CASSFTGGETQYF
TRBJ2-1 | TRBV11-3 | - | medium-sized | TGTGCCAGCAGCCCTGGACTCTACAATGAGCAGTTCTTC | CASSPGLYNEQFF
TRBJ2-2 | TRBV6-1 | - | medium-sized | TGTGCCAGCAGTGGGAGACAGTCCTCAACCGGGGAGCTGTTTTTT | CASSGRQSSTGELFF
TRBJ2-1 | TRBV9 | TRBD2 | - | TGTGCCAGCAGCGTACTAGCGGTAACTTACAATGAGCAGTTCTTC | CASSVLAVTYNEQFF
TRBJ2-1 | TRBV11-3 | TRBD2 | large | TGTGCCAGCAGCCCTTATAGCGGGGGGGCCTACAATGAGCAGTTCTTC | CASSPYSGGAYNEQFF
TRBJ2-5 | TRBV7-9 | TRBD2 | medium-sized | TGTGCCAGCAGCCAGGGGGCTAGCGGGGGACAACAAGAGACCCAGTACTTC | CASSQGASGGQQETQYF
TRBJ2-4 | TRBV27 | - | - | TGTGCCAGCAGTTTAGGAATCTCTACCAAAAACATTCAGTACTTC | CASSLGISTKNIQYF
TRBJ1-1 | TRBV12-3/TRBV12-4 | TRBD1 | medium-sized | TGTGCCAGCAGTTCCACAGGGGATACTGAAGCTTTCTTT | CASSSTGDTEAFF
TRBJ2-3 | TRBV7-4 | - | - | TGTGCCAGCAGCTTAGCGGGCGGGGCAGATACGCAGTATTTT | CASSLAGGADTQYF
TRBJ2-1 | TRBV6-6 | - | - | TGTGCCAGCCTAAGCTACAATGAGCAGTTCTTC | CASLSYNEQFF
TRBJ1-1 | TRBV12-2 | - | - | TGTGCAAGTCGCACAGACGGAAGGAACACTGAAGCTTTCTTT | CASRTDGRNTEAFF
TRBJ2-7 | TRBV6-9 | - | - | TGTGCCAGCAGTTACCGTCTTGCCTACGAGCAGTACTTC | CASSYRLAYEQYF
TRBJ2-1 | TRBV7-3 | - | - | TGTGCCAGCAGCTTAAACGGGCCTTCCCGGCAGTTCTTC | CASSLNGPSRQFF
TRBJ2-1 | TRBV18 | TRBD1 | many | TGTGCCAGCTCACCACCGGGACAGGGGGCGAGGAATGAGCAGTTCTTC | CASSPPGQGARNEQFF
TRBJ2-2 | TRBV7-4 | TRBD2 | - | TGTGCCAGCAGCTTAGGTGGCGGGAGGGCCGATGCCGGGGAGCTGTTTTTT | CASSLGGGRADAGELFF
TRBJ2-1 | TRBV6-1 | - | many | TGTGCCGGCGGCATTTCGAGCTCCTACAATGAGCAGTTCTTC | CAGGISSSYNEQFF
TRBJ2-1 | TRBV28 | TRBD2 | many | TGTGCCAGCAGTTTAGGTCCTAGCGGGAGTGATAGAAATGAGCAGTTCTTC | CASSLGPSGSDRNEQFF
TRBJ2-5 | TRBV29-1 | TRBD1 | - | TGCAGCGCTGGGGACAGACAAGAGACCCAGTACTTC | CSAGDRQETQYF
TRBJ1-1 | TRBV5-1 | - | many | TGCGCCAGCAGCCCTCAGGGCACTGAAGCTTTCTTT | CASSPQGTEAFF
TRBJ2-5 | TRBV7-2 | - | - | TGTGCCAGCAGCTTAAGACTCAGCCAAGAGACCCAGTACTTC | CASSLRLSQETQYF
TRBJ2-1 | TRBV7-2 | TRBD2 | - | TGTGCCAGCAGCTCCATTTTCGGCGGGAGGGCCGGAGGGGTTTACAATGAGCAGTTCTTC | CASSSIFGGRAGGVYNEQFF
TRBJ1-2 | TRBV7-8 | - | few | TGTGCCAGCAGTCGAGGGACGGAGAGCTATGGCTACACCTTC | CASSRGTESYGYTF
TRBJ2-7 | TRBV7-6 | - | - | TGTGCCAGCAGCTCGCCCCGACCTGGTGACGAGCAGTACTTC | CASSSPRPGDEQYF
TRBJ1-5 | TRBV4-3 | TRBD1 | - | TGCGCCAGCAGCTGGGGACAGCCTAATCAGCCCCAGCATTTT | CASSWGQPNQPQHF
TRBJ2-1 | TRBV5-1 | - | many | TGCGCCAGCAGCTTGGGACAGGCGAGCTCCTACAATGAGCAGTTCTTC | CASSLGQASSYNEQFF
TRBJ2-2 | TRBV11-3 | - | - | TGTGCCAGCAGCTTACGACAGGTGGCCGGGGAGCTGTTTTTT | CASSLRQVAGELFF
TRBJ2-3 | TRBV7-2 | - | once | TGTGCCAGCAGCGCCCGAGAGGGGGGTAGCAAAGATACGCAGTATTTT | CASSAREGGSKDTQYF
TRBJ2-2 | TRBV7-9 | TRBD2 | medium-sized | TGTGCCAGCAGTCCGCTAGCGGGACGGCTGTTTTTT | CASSPLAGRLFF